The source of this T cell receptor (beta chain) is a study of blood T cell repertoires in COVID-19. In the study overall: Sites in the United States, Italy and Spain provided acute and convalescent COVID-19 samples. The cDNA or gDNA used as material had been derived from T cells, B-cell-depleted T cells, or PBMCs.

The V end was cut by 0 bases, the J end by 6 bases, with 30 bases between. CDR1 is LNHNV, CDR2 YYDKDF, per germline (reference sequence). The CDR3 is 21 amino acids. Per the original data handling: From reference gene primer amplification, estimates of nucleated cell counts were derived. Assay used: immunoSEQ multiplex PCR; TCRdb lists only in-frame clones, some missing. V and J calls and clone size are those listed in that table; D and trimming were worked out from the DNA. The profile covers fewer than 120,000 clones, with about 80% appearing a single time and 16% taken by the ten largest. This chain joins TRBV15 and TRBJ2-1; the D gene could be TRBD1 or TRBD2 (10 bases each). The sequence was collected from a woman aged 80 or over with active or convalescent COVID-19. The sample comprised peripheral blood. CDR3: CATSRDRLGTGDSGRINEQFF. As DNA, the CDR3 is TGTGCCACCAGCAGAGACCGACTGGGGACAGGGGATAGCGGGAGGATCAATGAGCAGTTCTTC.